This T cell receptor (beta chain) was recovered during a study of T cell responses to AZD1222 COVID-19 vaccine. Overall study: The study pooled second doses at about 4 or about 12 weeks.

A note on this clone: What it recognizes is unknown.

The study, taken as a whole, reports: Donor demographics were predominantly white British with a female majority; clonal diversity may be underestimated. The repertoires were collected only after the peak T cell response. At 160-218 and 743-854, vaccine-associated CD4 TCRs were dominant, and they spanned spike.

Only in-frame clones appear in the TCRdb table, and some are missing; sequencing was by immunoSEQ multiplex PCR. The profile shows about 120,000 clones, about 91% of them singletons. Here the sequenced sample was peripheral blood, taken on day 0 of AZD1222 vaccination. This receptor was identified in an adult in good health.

CDR3 bases: TGTGCCAGTAATTCCCAAGACAGCTCTGGAAACACCATATATTTT. Its translation: CASNSQDSSGNTIYF. J is TRBJ1-3 and V is TRBV19; a possible D gene is TRBD1 (5 bases). Germline V gene data show CDR1 as LNHDA and CDR2 as SQIVND (reference sequence). The CDR3 covers 15 residues. V was shortened by 7 bases and J by 0 bases, with 13 bases between the two germline ends.